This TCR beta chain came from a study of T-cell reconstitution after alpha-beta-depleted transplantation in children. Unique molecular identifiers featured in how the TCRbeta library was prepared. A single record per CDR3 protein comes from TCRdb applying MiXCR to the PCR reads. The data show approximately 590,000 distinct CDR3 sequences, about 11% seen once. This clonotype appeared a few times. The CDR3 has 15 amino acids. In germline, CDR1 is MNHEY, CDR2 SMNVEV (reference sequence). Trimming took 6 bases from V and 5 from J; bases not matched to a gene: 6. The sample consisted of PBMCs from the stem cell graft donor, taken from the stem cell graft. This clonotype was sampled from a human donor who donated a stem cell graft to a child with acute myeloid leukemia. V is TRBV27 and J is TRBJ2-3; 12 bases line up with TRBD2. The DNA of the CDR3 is TGTGCCAGCAGGGCGACTAGCGGGAGTGGAGATACGCAGTATTTT. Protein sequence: CASRATSGSGDTQYF.